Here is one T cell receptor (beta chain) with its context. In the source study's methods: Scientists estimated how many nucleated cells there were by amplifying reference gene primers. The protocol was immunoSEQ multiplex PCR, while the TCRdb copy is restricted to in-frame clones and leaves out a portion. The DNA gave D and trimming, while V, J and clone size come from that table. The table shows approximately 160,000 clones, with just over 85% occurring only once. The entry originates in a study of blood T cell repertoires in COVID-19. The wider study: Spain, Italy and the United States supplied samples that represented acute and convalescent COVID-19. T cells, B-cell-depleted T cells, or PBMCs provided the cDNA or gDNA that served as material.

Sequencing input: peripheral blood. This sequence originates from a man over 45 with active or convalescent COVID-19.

CDR3: CASSPRHLSRYNEQFF. Here the CDR3 DNA reads TGTGCCAGCAGCCCAAGACACCTCTCACGGTACAATGAGCAGTTCTTC. The V and J genes are TRBV13 and TRBJ2-1; no clear D gene. Germline-derived CDR1 and CDR2 are PRHDT and FYEKMQ (reference sequence). This CDR3 spans 16 amino acids. V was trimmed by 5 bases and J by 4 bases, leaving 18 bases between them. Full variable domain (outside the CDR3, taken from reference TRBV13 and TRBJ2-1): AAGVIQSPRHLIKEKRETATLKCYPIPRHDTVYWYQQGPGQDPQFLISFYEKMQSDKGSIPDRFSAQQFSDYHSELNMSSLELGDSALYFCASSPRHLSRYNEQFFGPGTRLTVL.